This passage covers 13 T cell receptor beta chains from one sample sequenced in a study of post-analysis software for immune sequencing data. General observations from the study: Comparison of patients with controls showed five TRBV segments more frequent in patients, TRBV5-6, TRBV5-1 and TRBV20-1 among them.

Researchers reported that TCR beta cDNA libraries carried unique molecular identifiers. TCRdb re-derived calls from the PCR reads in MiXCR, one entry per CDR3 protein. The data contain some 370,000 distinct CDR3 sequences, roughly 35% of them singletons. Their antigens are not known. What was sequenced was blood. The receptors derive from a girl under 18 with multiple sclerosis.

This chain joins TRBV20-1 and TRBJ2-7; weak D call: TRBD1 (5 bases). The V end lost 5 bases, the J end lost 3 bases, and 8 bases lay between the germline ends. The CDR3 runs 11 residues. CDR1 and CDR2 from the germline V gene are DFQATT and SNEGSKA (reference sequence). The CDR3: CSADDSYEQYF. DNA of the CDR3: TGCAGTGCTGATGACAGCTACGAGCAGTACTTC.

The chain has TRBV21-1 and TRBJ2-1; TRBD2 is the table's D call and was not checked against the DNA. TRBV21-1 is tagged as a pseudogene. The CDR3 totals 15 residues. CDR3 residues: CASSKGTAGGPEQFF. The CDR3 DNA is TGTGCCAGCAGCAAGGGCACGGCGGGGGGGCCTGAGCAGTTCTTC.

This clonotype appeared a few times. The chain is built from TRBV5-1 and TRBJ2-4; TRBD1 matches 8 bases. CDR3 length equals 17 residues. CDR1 and CDR2 from the germline V gene are SGHRS and YFSETQ. V shed 0 bases, J shed 0 bases, and the junction held 5 bases outside the gene matches. In DNA, the CDR3 is TGCGCCAGCAGCTTGGTAGTCGGGACAGGAGCCAAAAACATTCAGTACTTC. It specifies CASSLVVGTGAKNIQYF.

The V gene is TRBV11-2, the J gene TRBJ2-1; D not certain. There are 14 residues in the CDR3. Per the germline V gene, CDR1 is SGHAT and CDR2 is FQNNGV. V gave up 3 bases and J gave up 7 bases, with 13 bases separating them. This chain's CDR3 is CASSFYNNYNEQFF. In nucleotides, the CDR3 is TGTGCCAGCAGCTTTTATAACAACTATAATGAGCAGTTCTTC.

The chain combines TRBV28 with TRBJ1-2; 7 bases are shared with TRBD1. The CDR3 runs to 13 residues. J gave up 4 bases and V 7 bases, and 6 bases lay outside the gene matches. Germline V gene sequence: CDR1 MDHEN, CDR2 SYDVKM. The DNA of the CDR3 is TGTGCCAGCACCCTCAGGGGGACCTATGGCTACACCTTC. Translating it yields CASTLRGTYGYTF.

The chain links TRBV28 to TRBJ1-1, with 11 bases aligning to TRBD1. The CDR3 runs to 14 residues. The germline gives CDR1 MDHEN, CDR2 SYDVKM. Losses at the gene ends were 1 base for V and 11 bases for J; bases not matched to a gene: 6. The CDR3 is CASSLYGQGAWAFF. The CDR3 coding sequence is TGTGCCAGCAGTTTATATGGACAGGGGGCGTGGGCTTTCTTT.

In its sample, this clonotype was seen a few times. This chain connects TRBV28 to TRBJ1-2; D remains ambiguous. The germline V gene has CDR1 MDHEN and CDR2 SYDVKM. V dropped 0 bases and J dropped 2 bases, with 16 bases sitting between them. This CDR3 region has 17 residues. The CDR3 reads CASSLWTGAGENYGYTF. CDR3 nucleotides: TGTGCCAGCAGTTTATGGACGGGTGCAGGCGAGAACTATGGCTACACCTTC.

V and J are TRBV3-1 and TRBJ1-6; TRBD1 aligns across 8 bases. Germline V gives CDR1 LGHDT, CDR2 YNNKEL (reference sequence). With V trimmed by 7 bases and J by 4 bases, 3 bases remained unmatched. This CDR3 spans 14 amino acids. CDR3 DNA sequence: TGTGCCAGCACGGACAGGGCTTATAATTCACCCCTCCACTTT. The encoded protein is CASTDRAYNSPLHF. The full variable domain, in which reference TRBV3-1 and TRBJ1-6 provide the parts outside the CDR3, is DTAVSQTPKYLVTQMGNDKSIKCEQNLGHDTMYWYKQDSKKFLKIMFSYNNKELIINETVPNRFSPKSPDKAHLNLHINSLELGDSAVYFCASTDRAYNSPLHFGNGTRLTVT.

As concerns this clonotype: At one boundary the junction diverges from the germline segment, which might be a read error. V and J are TRBV7-2 and TRBJ2-1; D is ambiguous. Germline loops: CDR1 SGHTA, CDR2 FQGNSA. The CDR3 is 14 amino acids. In DNA, the CDR3 is TGTGCCAGCAGCTTAGGACCCTCCTACAAGGAGCAGTTCTTC. Its protein product is CASSLGPSYKEQFF. The whole variable domain, remainder taken from reference TRBV7-2 and TRBJ2-1, is GAGVSQSPSNKVTEKGKDVELRCDPISGHTALYWYRQSLGQGLEFLIYFQGNSAPDKSGLPSDRFSAERTGGSVSTLTIQRTQQEDSAVYLCASSLGPSYKEQFFGPGTRLTVL.

A few counts support this clonotype. The chain combines TRBV5-6 with TRBJ1-5; 7 bases agree with TRBD1. Trimming at V came to 6 bases and at J to 5 bases, leaving 8 bases not matched to a gene. This CDR3 has 14 amino acids. Germline V gene sequence: CDR1 SGHDT, CDR2 YYEEEE. The CDR3 loop is CASKRQGDHQPQHF. In DNA, the CDR3 is TGTGCCAGCAAGCGACAGGGAGACCATCAGCCCCAGCATTTT. Full variable domain (missing parts from reference TRBV5-6 and TRBJ1-5): DAGVTQSPTHLIKTRGQQVTLRCSPKSGHDTVSWYQQALGQGPQFIFQYYEEEERQRGNFPDRFSGHQFPNYSSELNVNALLLGDSALYLCASKRQGDHQPQHFGDGTRLSIL.

The chain carries TRBV6-1 and TRBJ1-4, with D possibly TRBD1 on 5 matching bases. Trimming took off 2 bases at V and 10 bases at J, with 14 bases between the two ends. The germline V gene has CDR1 MNHNS and CDR2 SASEGT. The CDR3 runs to 14 residues. DNA for the CDR3: TGTGCCAGCAGTGAAATGAGGGACGGAGGAAAACTGTTTTTT. Protein product: CASSEMRDGGKLFF.

The chain carries TRBV11-2 and TRBJ2-7, with D uncertain. This CDR3 is 15 amino acids long. V was cut by 4 bases and J by 3 bases, with 16 bases left in between. In germline, CDR1 is SGHAT, CDR2 FQNNGV. The CDR3 DNA reads TGTGCCAGCAGCTCTAACCCGGGTATCTACTACGAGCAGTACTTC. This codes for CASSSNPGIYYEQYF.

In its sample, this clonotype was seen a few times. The chain joins TRBV7-9 to TRBJ1-1; D is ambiguous. The germline CDR1 and CDR2 sequences are SEHNR and FQNEAQ (reference sequence). The V gene lost 3 bases and the J gene lost 1 base, with 21 bases spanning the gap. This CDR3 has 18 residues. The CDR3 sequence: CASSFKRPDARPNTEAFF. The CDR3 DNA sequence: TGTGCCAGCAGCTTTAAGAGGCCAGATGCTCGACCGAACACTGAAGCTTTCTTT.